This record covers a single T cell receptor (beta chain). What it binds is not known. The data derive from a study of CD8 T cells in Susac syndrome. Study summary: The sequenced Susac syndrome patients comprised roughly 6 with active disease and eight in remission. Each patient with Susac syndrome, at the time of blood draw, was therapy-naive, on corticosteroids, or on intravenous immunoglobulin alone. Study findings and constraints: In total CD8+ repertoires, around 17 Susac-specific public clones were detected, and CD8+ TEMRA repertoires contained about 5.

The patients with Susac syndrome satisfied recently defined diagnostic criteria for either definite or probable disease. The CDR3 runs to 11 residues. Looked up from germline, CDR1 is MDHEN and CDR2 is SYDVKM. V dropped 6 bases and J dropped 6 bases, with 6 bases sitting between them. The authors reverse transcribed roughly 0.5 to 1 ug RNA with random hexamers. TCRdb redid the calling of the immunoSEQ multiplex PCR reads with MiXCR, one entry per CDR3 protein. The table lists about 130,000 distinct CDR3 sequences, around 96% of them singletons. The rearrangement uses TRBV28 and TRBJ2-4; no reliable D call. The sequence derives from a human donor with Susac syndrome. The sequenced material came from CD8+ T cells from PBMCs. The CDR3 nucleotides read TGTGCCAGCAGCATCGGAAACATTCAGTACTTC. This gives the protein CASSIGNIQYF.